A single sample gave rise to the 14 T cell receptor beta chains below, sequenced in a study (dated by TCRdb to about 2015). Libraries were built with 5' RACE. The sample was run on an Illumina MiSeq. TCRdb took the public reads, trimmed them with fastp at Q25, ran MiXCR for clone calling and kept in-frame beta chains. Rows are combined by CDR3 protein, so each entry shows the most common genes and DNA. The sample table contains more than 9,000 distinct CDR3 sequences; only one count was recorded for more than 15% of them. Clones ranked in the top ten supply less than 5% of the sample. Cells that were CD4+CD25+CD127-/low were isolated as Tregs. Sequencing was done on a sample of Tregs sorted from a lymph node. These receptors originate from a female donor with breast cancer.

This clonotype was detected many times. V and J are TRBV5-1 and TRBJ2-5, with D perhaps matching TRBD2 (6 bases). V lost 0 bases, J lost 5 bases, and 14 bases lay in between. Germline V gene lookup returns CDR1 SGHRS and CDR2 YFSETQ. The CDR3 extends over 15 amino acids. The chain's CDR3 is CASSLGLGEGETQYF. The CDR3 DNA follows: TGCGCCAGCAGCTTGGGACTAGGGGAAGGGGAGACCCAGTACTTC.

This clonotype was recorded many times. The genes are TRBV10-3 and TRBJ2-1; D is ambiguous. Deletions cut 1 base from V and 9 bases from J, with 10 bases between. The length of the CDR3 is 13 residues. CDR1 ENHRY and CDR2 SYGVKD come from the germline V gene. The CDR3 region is CAISEFRDSEQFF. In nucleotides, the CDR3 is TGTGCCATCAGTGAGTTTCGAGATAGTGAGCAGTTCTTC.

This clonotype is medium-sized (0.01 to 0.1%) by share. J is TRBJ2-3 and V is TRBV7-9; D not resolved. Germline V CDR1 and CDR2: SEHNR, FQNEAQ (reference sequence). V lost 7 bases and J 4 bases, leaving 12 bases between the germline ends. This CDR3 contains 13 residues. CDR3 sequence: CASTVKGPDTQYF. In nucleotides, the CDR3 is TGTGCCAGCACCGTAAAAGGTCCAGATACGCAGTATTTT. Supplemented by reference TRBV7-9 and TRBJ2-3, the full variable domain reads DTGVSQNPRHKITKRGQNVTFRCDPISEHNRLYWYRQTLGQGPEFLTYFQNEAQLEKSRLLSDRFSAERPKGSFSTLEIQRTEQGDSAMYLCASTVKGPDTQYFGPGTRLTVL.

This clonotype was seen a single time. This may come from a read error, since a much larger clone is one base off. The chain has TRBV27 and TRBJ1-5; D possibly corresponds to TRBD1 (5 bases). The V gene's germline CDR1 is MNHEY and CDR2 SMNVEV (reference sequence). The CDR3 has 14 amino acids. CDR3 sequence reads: CASSSGHSDQPQHF. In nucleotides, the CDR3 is TGTGCCAGCAGTTCCGGACATAGCGATCAGCCCCAGCATTTT.

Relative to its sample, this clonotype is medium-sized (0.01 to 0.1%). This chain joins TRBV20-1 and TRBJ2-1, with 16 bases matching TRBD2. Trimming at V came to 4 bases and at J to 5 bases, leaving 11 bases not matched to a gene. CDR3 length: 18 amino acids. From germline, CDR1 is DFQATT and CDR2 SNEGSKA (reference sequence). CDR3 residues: CSATGQGTSGRGNNEQFF. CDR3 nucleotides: TGCAGTGCTACAGGACAGGGGACTAGCGGGAGGGGAAACAATGAGCAGTTCTTC.

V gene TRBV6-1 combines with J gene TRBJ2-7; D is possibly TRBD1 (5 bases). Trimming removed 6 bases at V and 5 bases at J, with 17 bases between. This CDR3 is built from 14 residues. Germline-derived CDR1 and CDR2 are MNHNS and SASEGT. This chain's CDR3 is CASRTLQVAHEQYF. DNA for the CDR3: TGTGCCAGCAGGACATTACAGGTCGCGCACGAGCAGTACTTC.

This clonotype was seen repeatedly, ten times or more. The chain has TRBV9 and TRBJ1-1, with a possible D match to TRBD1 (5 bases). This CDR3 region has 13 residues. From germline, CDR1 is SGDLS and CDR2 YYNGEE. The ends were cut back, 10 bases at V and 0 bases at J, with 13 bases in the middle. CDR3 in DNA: TGTGCCTCCCCCCAGGACATGAACACTGAAGCTTTCTTT. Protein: CASPQDMNTEAFF.

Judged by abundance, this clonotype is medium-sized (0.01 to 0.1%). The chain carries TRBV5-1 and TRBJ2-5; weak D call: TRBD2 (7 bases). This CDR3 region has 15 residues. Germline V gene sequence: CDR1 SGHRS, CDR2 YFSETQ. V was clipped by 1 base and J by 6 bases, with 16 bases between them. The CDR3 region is CASSLWGAREKTQYF. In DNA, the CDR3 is TGCGCCAGCAGCTTGTGGGGGGCGCGGGAGAAGACCCAGTACTTC.

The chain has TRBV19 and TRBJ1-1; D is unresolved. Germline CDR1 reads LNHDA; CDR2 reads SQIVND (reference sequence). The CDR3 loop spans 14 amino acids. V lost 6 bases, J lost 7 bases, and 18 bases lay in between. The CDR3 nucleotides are TGTGCCAGTAGGCCCCTTGGCCTTGCTCATGAAGCTTTCTTT. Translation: CASRPLGLAHEAFF.

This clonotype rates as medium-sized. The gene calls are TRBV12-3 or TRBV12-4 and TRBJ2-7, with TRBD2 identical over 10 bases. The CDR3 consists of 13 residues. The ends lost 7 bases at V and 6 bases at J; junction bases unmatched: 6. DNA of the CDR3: TGTGCCAGCACCAGGACTAGCGGCGGCGAGCAGTACTTC. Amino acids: CASTRTSGGEQYF.

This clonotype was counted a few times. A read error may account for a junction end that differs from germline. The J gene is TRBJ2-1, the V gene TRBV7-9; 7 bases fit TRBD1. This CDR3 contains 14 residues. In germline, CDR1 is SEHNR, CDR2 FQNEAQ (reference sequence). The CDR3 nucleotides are TGTGCCAGCAGCCCTAGGGGGCAAGTGGGGGAGCAGTCCTTC. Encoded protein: CASSPRGQVGEQSF.

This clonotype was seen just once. CDR3 sequence reads: CASSIDHNYGYTF. CDR3 DNA sequence: TGTGCCAGCAGCATCGACCACAACTATGGCTACACCTTC. The chain employs TRBV9 and TRBJ1-2, with unresolved D. The V end was cut by 4 bases, the J end by 2 bases, with 9 bases between. This CDR3 contains 13 residues. Germline V gene data show CDR1 as SGDLS and CDR2 as YYNGEE.

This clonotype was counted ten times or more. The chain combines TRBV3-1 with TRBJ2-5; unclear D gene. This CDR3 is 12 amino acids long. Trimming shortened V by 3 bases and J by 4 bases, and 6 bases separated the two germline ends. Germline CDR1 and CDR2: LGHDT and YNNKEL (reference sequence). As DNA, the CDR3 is TGTGCCAGCAGCCACCGTATAGAGACCCAGTACTTC. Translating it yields CASSHRIETQYF.

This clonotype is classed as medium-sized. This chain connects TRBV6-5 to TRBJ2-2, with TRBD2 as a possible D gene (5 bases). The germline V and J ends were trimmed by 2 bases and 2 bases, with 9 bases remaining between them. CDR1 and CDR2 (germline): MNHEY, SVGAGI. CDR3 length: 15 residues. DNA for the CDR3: TGTGCCAGCAGTTACAAGCGGAAAAACACCGGGGAGCTGTTTTTT. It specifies CASSYKRKNTGELFF.